These 4 T cell receptor beta chains originate from one sample sequenced in a study of cytomegalovirus exposure and HLA in healthy donors. The PCR employed 60 Vbeta primers together with 13 Jbeta primers. The protocol was immunoSEQ multiplex PCR, while the TCRdb copy is restricted to in-frame clones and leaves out a portion. The listing contains about 130,000 clones. The sequenced sample consisted of PBMCs. The receptors shown here come from a woman between 40 and 55 years old in good health and CMV-seropositive.

The CDR3 reads CASSSQGLSTDTQYF. CDR3 DNA sequence: TGCGCCAGCAGCTCGCAGGGACTTAGCACAGATACGCAGTATTTT. This sequence joins TRBV5-1 and TRBJ2-3; tentative D call: TRBD2 (6 bases). Germline assignment: CDR1 SGHRS and CDR2 YFSETQ. The CDR3 has 15 residues. The V and J ends lost 3 bases and 0 bases respectively, with 11 bases between them. Full variable domain (remainder filled in from reference TRBV5-1 and TRBJ2-3): KAGVTQTPRYLIKTRGQQVTLSCSPISGHRSVSWYQQTPGQGLQFLFEYFSETQRNKGNFPGRFSGRQFSNSRSEMNVSTLELGDSALYLCASSSQGLSTDTQYFGPGTRLTVL.

J is TRBJ2-1 and V is TRBV30, with TRBD2 matching 12 bases. The CDR3 loop spans 16 amino acids. Per germline, CDR1 GTSNPN and CDR2 SVGIG (reference sequence). CDR3 loop: CAKEVGSSGRGNEQFF. CDR3 DNA sequence: TGTGCAAAGGAGGTTGGGTCTAGCGGGAGGGGGAATGAGCAGTTCTTC.

CDR3 protein: CASSLRPDEAFF. CDR3 coding DNA: TGCGCCAGCAGCCTCCGCCCAGATGAAGCTTTCTTT. The V and J genes are TRBV5-1 and TRBJ1-1, with D uncertain. This CDR3 has 12 residues. V was cut by 4 bases and J by 7 bases, with 11 bases left in between. Germline V gene data show CDR1 as SGHRS and CDR2 as YFSETQ.

The rearrangement uses TRBV6-6 and TRBJ1-5; 9 nucleotides match TRBD1. V shed 5 bases, J shed 4 bases, and the junction held 3 bases outside the gene matches. The CDR3 sequence is 14 residues long. Germline lookup yields CDR1 MNHNY and CDR2 SVGAGI (reference sequence). The DNA for the CDR3 is TGTGCCAGCAGTCACAGGGGGCGAAATCAGCCCCAGCATTTT. It yields the protein CASSHRGRNQPQHF.